A single sample is the source of the 9 T cell receptor beta chains below, sequenced in a study of blood T cell repertoires in COVID-19. Only in-frame clones appear in the TCRdb table, and some are missing; sequencing was by immunoSEQ multiplex PCR. Here the sample spans 100,000 to 150,000 clones, about 81% being singletons. Sequenced material: PBMCs or T cells enriched from blood (not recorded which). These receptors all stem from a man in his forties with acute COVID-19.

V is TRBV25-1 and J is TRBJ1-5; TRBD1 might be the D (6 bases). Per the germline V gene, CDR1 is MGHDK and CDR2 is SYGVNS. The CDR3 sequence is 12 residues long. V shed 9 bases and J shed 9 bases, with 15 bases lying between them. The CDR3 here is CASGRGDRPQHF. Here the CDR3 DNA reads TGTGCCAGTGGGAGGGGGGATCGGCCCCAGCATTTT. Full variable domain (remainder filled in from reference TRBV25-1 and TRBJ1-5): EADIYQTPRYLVIGTGKKITLECSQTMGHDKMYWYQQDPGMELHLIHYSYGVNSTEKGDLSSESTVSRIRTEHFPLTLESARPSHTSQYLCASGRGDRPQHFGDGTRLSIL.

The chain recombines TRBV5-5 with TRBJ2-3, with a possible D match to TRBD2 (6 bases). This CDR3 region has 13 residues. Trimming stripped 6 bases from V and 5 bases from J, with 13 bases between. Germline loops: CDR1 SGHKS, CDR2 YYEKEE (reference sequence). In DNA, the CDR3 is TGTGCCAGCAAATGGCGGGGCGAAGATACGCAGTATTTT. Its protein is CASKWRGEDTQYF.

J is TRBJ2-1 and V is TRBV10-3; a weak D match, TRBD1 (6 bases). CDR1 and CDR2 from the germline V gene are ENHRY and SYGVKD. Trimming shortened V by 11 bases and J by 5 bases, and 13 bases separated the two germline ends. The length of the CDR3 is 12 residues. CDR3 loop: CAAKTGDNEQFF. The CDR3, as DNA: TGTGCCGCCAAGACAGGTGACAATGAGCAGTTCTTC.

V gene TRBV6-2 or TRBV6-3 combines with J gene TRBJ1-2; 11 bases line up with TRBD1. Trimming cost V 6 bases and J 6 bases; bases outside gene matches: 9. This CDR3 is built from 15 residues. Germline CDR1 MNHEY, CDR2 SVGEGT. The CDR3 region is CASSPPRTGGHGYTF. The CDR3 region has the DNA TGTGCCAGCAGCCCTCCTAGGACAGGGGGCCATGGCTACACCTTC.

V is TRBV13 and J is TRBJ2-7; maybe TRBD1 (6 bases). Looked up from germline, CDR1 is PRHDT and CDR2 is FYEKMQ (reference sequence). The CDR3 length is 14 residues. V was trimmed by 2 bases and J by 6 bases, leaving 14 bases between them. The CDR3 spells CASSLYRALGEQYF. The CDR3 nucleotides read TGTGCCAGCAGCTTATACAGGGCTCTCGGCGAGCAGTACTTC. The whole variable domain, remainder taken from reference TRBV13 and TRBJ2-7, is AAGVIQSPRHLIKEKRETATLKCYPIPRHDTVYWYQQGPGQDPQFLISFYEKMQSDKGSIPDRFSAQQFSDYHSELNMSSLELGDSALYFCASSLYRALGEQYFGPGTRLTVT.

The chain joins TRBV7-8 to TRBJ1-5; D is unclear. V lost 1 base and J 2 bases, leaving 9 bases between the germline ends. Germline V CDR1 and CDR2: SGHVS, FQNEAQ. The CDR3 extends over 15 amino acids. Written as DNA, the CDR3 is TGTGCCAGCAGCTTAGTACGGTTTGGCAATCAGCCCCAGCATTTT. This encodes CASSLVRFGNQPQHF.

This rearrangement joins TRBV4-2 to TRBJ1-2; D not resolved. Germline V gene lookup returns CDR1 LGHNA and CDR2 YNFKEQ. The CDR3 runs to 14 residues. V was cut by 0 bases and J by 7 bases, with 12 bases left in between. CDR3 sequence: CASSQDYGDGGYTF. For the CDR3, the DNA is TGTGCCAGCAGCCAAGATTATGGAGACGGTGGCTACACCTTC.

The chain carries TRBV7-3 and TRBJ2-1; TRBD2 might be the D (5 bases). V lost 0 bases to trimming and J lost 9 bases, with 9 bases between them. CDR1 and CDR2 from the germline V gene are SGHTA and FQGTGA. This CDR3 is 13 amino acids long. The CDR3 DNA sequence: TGTGCCAGCAGCTTAACCCCGGACTCTGAGCAGTTCTTC. It encodes CASSLTPDSEQFF. Drawing the rest from reference TRBV7-3 and TRBJ2-1, the complete variable domain is GAGVSQTPSNKVTEKGKYVELRCDPISGHTALYWYRQSLGQGPEFLIYFQGTGAADDSGLPNDRFFAVRPEGSVSTLKIQRTERGDSAVYLCASSLTPDSEQFFGPGTRLTVL.

The chain is built from TRBV27 and TRBJ1-5; perhaps TRBD1 as D (6 bases). With 6 bases removed from V and 6 bases from J, the gap between germline ends came to 15 bases. The germline CDR1 and CDR2 sequences are MNHEY and SMNVEV (reference sequence). The CDR3 spans 14 residues. The CDR3 bases are TGTGCCAGCAGATTTGGGGGGGCTGGTCAGCCCCAGCATTTT. It specifies CASRFGGAGQPQHF.